The sequence of this T cell receptor (beta chain) was determined in a study of T-cell reconstitution after alpha-beta-depleted transplantation in children. General study results and limits: T-cell numbers and diversity, one year after transplant, stemmed largely from T cells that were newly produced. Some patients owed their high day-60 TCRbeta diversity to surviving recipient T cells and thymic progenitors.

V trimming: 0 bases; J trimming: 5 bases; junction bases outside the gene matches: 3. Per the germline V gene, CDR1 is MNHEY and CDR2 is SVGEGT. This CDR3 is 14 amino acids long. Library preparation (for TCRbeta) was performed with unique molecular identifiers. MiXCR, applied by TCRdb to the PCR reads, yields one record per CDR3 protein. This table has approximately 1,000,000 distinct CDR3 sequences, 25% to 30% appearing once. As for this clonotype: Its matching antigen is unknown.

This receptor was obtained from a boy in the first two years of life who had a stem cell transplant for SCID, so the T cells may come from the graft donor. The chain has TRBV6-2 or TRBV6-3 and TRBJ1-2, with 7 bases matching TRBD1. The sample consisted of PBMCs, mostly from graft donor cells, taken 360 days after TCRalphabeta/CD19-depleted stem cell transplant. CDR3 coding DNA: TGTGCCAGCAGTTACTCCCCGACAGGGTATGGCTACACCTTC. Amino acids: CASSYSPTGYGYTF.